The following is a TCR beta chain sequence with its context. Antigen specificity is unknown. This sample was taken from a study of vaccination effects on CD4 cells after COVID-19. Study-wide results and caveats: The study found marked clonal contraction of infection- and vaccine-induced clones late after vaccination.

The CDR3 has 15 residues. In germline, CDR1 is MGHDK, CDR2 SYGVNS. V lost 7 bases to trimming and J lost 1 base; unmatched junction nucleotides: 8. The data were produced by immunoSEQ multiplex PCR, yet TCRdb's version contains in-frame clones alone and is incomplete. This sample carries around 40,000 clones, approximately 70% of them seen once, and the ten largest clones take under 35%. Before sequencing, viral peptide pools were used by the ViraFEST assay to expand antigen-specific CD4+ T cells. Following 10 days of culture, CD4+ T cells were isolated. SARS-CoV-2 infected the person between March and December 2020, as confirmed by PCR. Researchers reported culturing more than 1.5 million PBMC in each well, adding roughly 10 IU/ml IL-2 and 10 ug/ml peptides.

This sample comprised CD4+ T cells from PBMCs cultured with a peptide pool, obtained before COVID-19 vaccination. V and J are TRBV25-1 and TRBJ2-3; 7 nucleotides line up with TRBD1. The clonotype originates from a human donor who had a prior SARS-CoV-2 infection. The CDR3 is CASTPVTGGTDTQYF. The CDR3 DNA sequence: TGTGCCAGCACTCCGGTAACAGGGGGCACAGATACGCAGTATTTT.